The 22 T cell receptor beta chains presented below share a single source sample, sequenced in a study of regulatory T cells in long-lasting Graves disease. Regarding time point: newly diagnosed GD, antithyroid drugs for less than 3 months. PBMC-derived RNA was used for the TCR library. Library construction for TCR beta used iRepertoire HTBI primers and Arm-PCR of CDR3 regions. Via MiXCR, TCRdb re-called the multiplex PCR reads, giving one row per CDR3 protein. The sample lists 530,000 or so distinct CDR3 sequences; roughly 13% were seen once. Another study also made use of these data, one on T cells in Graves' hyperthyroidism and ophthalmopathy.

The material sequenced was peripheral blood mononuclear cells (PBMCs), taken at new diagnosis, from a patient treated with antithyroid drugs. These TCRs come from a man under 40 with Graves disease.

This clonotype was observed at least ten times. Here the CDR3 reads CASILNPGTDTQYF. The CDR3 DNA follows: TGTGCCAGCATCCTGAATCCGGGCACAGATACGCAGTATTTT. The chain couples TRBV7-2 to TRBJ2-3, with D hard to call. The V gene lost 7 bases and the J gene lost 1 base, with 12 bases spanning the gap. The length of the CDR3 is 14 residues. CDR1 and CDR2 from the germline V gene are SGHTA and FQGNSA.

This clonotype was found many times. The chain recombines TRBV30 with TRBJ1-5; a weak D match, TRBD1 (6 bases). Between the trimmed V and J ends, which lost 0 bases and 7 bases, there was a span of 13 bases. Germline V gives CDR1 GTSNPN, CDR2 SVGIG (reference sequence). The CDR3 covers 14 residues. The CDR3 DNA is TGTGCCTGGAGTGTGATGGGGGCAGGCCAGCCCCAGCATTTT. Amino acids: CAWSVMGAGQPQHF.

Note on this clonotype: A much larger clonotype is one base distant, so this may be a read error. V usage is TRBV10-3 and J usage is TRBJ2-7, with 8 bases that match TRBD2. The CDR3 totals 17 residues. The trim removed 3 bases at V and 5 bases at J, leaving 15 bases unmatched. Germline values: CDR1 ENHRY, CDR2 SYGVKD. Written as DNA, the CDR3 is TGTGCCATCAGTGATCCCAGGGCCCAGCGGGGGCCCAACGAGCAGTACTTC. Residues: CAISDPRAQRGPNEQYF.

V and J are TRBV14 and TRBJ2-7, with 10 bases fitting TRBD1. The CDR3 is 16 amino acids. The V and J ends lost 1 base and 5 bases, in that order; junction bases with no gene match: 8. The germline gives CDR1 SGHDN, CDR2 FVKESK. The CDR3 bases are TGTGCCAGCAGCCAAGCCAAGGGGACAGGGGTCCACGAGCAGTACTTC. This gives the protein CASSQAKGTGVHEQYF.

There are many counts of this clonotype. The rearrangement uses TRBV2 and TRBJ2-3, with TRBD2 identical over 10 bases. The CDR3 has 16 amino acids. Germline V gene lookup returns CDR1 SNHLY and CDR2 FYNNEI. The V segment lost 1 base and the J segment 4 bases; nucleotides outside the gene matches: 5. The CDR3 loop reads CASSEEGSGRSDTQYF. CDR3 sequence (DNA): TGTGCCAGCAGTGAAGAGGGTAGCGGGAGGTCAGATACGCAGTATTTT.

In its sample, this clonotype was seen many times. The chain joins TRBV7-9 to TRBJ1-4; the D gene is possibly TRBD1 (6 bases). CDR1 is SEHNR and CDR2 is FQNEAQ in the germline V gene (reference sequence). The germline V and J ends were trimmed by 0 bases and 10 bases, with 12 bases remaining between them. This CDR3 is 14 amino acids long. CDR3 protein: CASSLAGTRGKLFF. Here the CDR3 DNA reads TGTGCCAGCAGCTTAGCCGGGACAAGGGGAAAACTGTTTTTT.

In regard to this clonotype: Its ends do not fully match the called genes, so a read error is possible. The chain carries TRBV5-1 and TRBJ1-1; D ambiguous. Germline CDR1 and CDR2: SGHRS and YFSETQ. The CDR3 spans 12 residues. The CDR3, as DNA: TGCGCCAGCAGCCTCCCTTACACTGAAGCTTCCTTT. Translating it yields CASSLPYTEASF.

This clonotype was seen a handful of times. This chain links TRBV5-1 with TRBJ2-3; 7 bases line up with TRBD1. The CDR3 is made up of 15 amino acids. The trim removed 3 bases at V and 5 bases at J, leaving 9 bases unmatched. Germline V gene lookup returns CDR1 SGHRS and CDR2 YFSETQ. CDR3 nucleotides: TGCGCCAGCAGCTCACTCACCCGACAGGGAGATACGCAGTATTTT. Its protein product is CASSSLTRQGDTQYF.

This clonotype appeared many times. V is TRBV9 and J is TRBJ1-1; D uncertain. CDR3 size: 13 residues. Looked up from germline, CDR1 is SGDLS and CDR2 is YYNGEE. Trimming left V 1 base short and J 1 base short, with 5 bases between. This CDR3 reads CASSVRWNTEAFF. The CDR3 nucleotides are TGTGCCAGCAGCGTACGGTGGAACACTGAAGCTTTCTTT.

This chain uses TRBV6-2 or TRBV6-3 with TRBJ2-7; 7 bases match TRBD2. The germline gives CDR1 MNHEY, CDR2 SVGEGT. This CDR3 region has 16 residues. V lost 6 bases to trimming and J lost 5 bases; unmatched junction nucleotides: 16. CDR3 sequence (DNA): TGTGCCAGCAGCCGGCTGCCGTGGGGGGGTCTTGACGAGCAGTACTTC. This codes for CASSRLPWGGLDEQYF.

This clonotype was observed at least ten times. The V gene is TRBV20-1, the J gene TRBJ2-7; TRBD1 matches 8 bases. In germline, CDR1 is DFQATT, CDR2 SNEGSKA (reference sequence). The junction had 9 bases not matched to a gene; V was cut back by 6 bases and J by 2 bases. This CDR3 has 14 amino acids. The DNA of the CDR3 is TGCAGTGCCTCGGACAGGGAGGTAACCTACGAGCAGTACTTC. Its translation: CSASDREVTYEQYF.

This chain joins TRBV4-1 and TRBJ1-1; D is ambiguous. Trimming removed 4 bases from V and 6 bases from J, with 12 bases in between. From germline, CDR1 is MGHRA and CDR2 YSYEKL. CDR3 length: 13 residues. The CDR3 protein is CASSPFIRAEAFF. CDR3 sequence (DNA): TGCGCCAGCAGCCCCTTTATACGGGCTGAAGCTTTCTTT.

The chain employs TRBV24-1 and TRBJ2-3; D uncertain. The germline V gene encodes CDR1 KGHDR and CDR2 SFDVKD. V was trimmed by 1 base and J by 0 bases, leaving 4 bases between them. The CDR3 extends over 14 amino acids. The CDR3 DNA is TGTGCCACCAGTGATTTACTCAGCACAGATACGCAGTATTTT. Its translation: CATSDLLSTDTQYF.

This clonotype was counted ten times or more. The V and J genes are TRBV5-1 and TRBJ2-3; D possibly corresponds to TRBD1 (5 bases). Trimming shortened V by 3 bases and J by 5 bases, and 7 bases separated the two germline ends. The V gene's germline CDR1 is SGHRS and CDR2 YFSETQ. The CDR3 runs to 12 residues. The CDR3 here is CASSWGEDTQYF. CDR3 nucleotide sequence: TGCGCCAGCAGCTGGGGCGAAGATACGCAGTATTTT.

This clonotype was found a few times. The chain recombines TRBV28 with TRBJ2-3; weak D call: TRBD1 (6 bases). Germline CDR1 MDHEN, CDR2 SYDVKM. The V end lost 1 base, the J end lost 2 bases, and 16 bases lay between the germline ends. The CDR3 totals 17 residues. The CDR3 DNA follows: TGTGCCAGCAGTTTATCAGGGGCAAATGGTAACACAGATACGCAGTATTTT. It translates to CASSLSGANGNTDTQYF.

The chain joins TRBV12-3 or TRBV12-4 to TRBJ2-3; the D is unclear. V was shortened by 6 bases and J by 2 bases, with 15 bases between the two germline ends. The length of the CDR3 is 15 residues. The CDR3 loop is CASSQRSRHTDTQYF. Written as DNA, the CDR3 is TGTGCCAGCAGCCAACGATCCCGCCACACAGATACGCAGTATTTT.

This clonotype has ten or more counts. The genes are TRBV20-1 and TRBJ2-7; unclear D gene. V shed 0 bases and J shed 3 bases, with 15 bases lying between them. Per the germline V gene, CDR1 is DFQATT and CDR2 is SNEGSKA (reference sequence). The CDR3 consists of 15 residues. CDR3 sequence (DNA): TGCAGTGCTAGAGATCCGGCTGGGGAAGGCTACGAGCAGTACTTC. Protein sequence: CSARDPAGEGYEQYF.

There are a few counts of this clonotype. The chain employs TRBV28 and TRBJ2-7; 7 bases align to TRBD1. V shed 6 bases, J shed 9 bases, and the junction held 5 bases outside the gene matches. CDR1 MDHEN and CDR2 SYDVKM come from the germline V gene. This CDR3 comprises 11 residues. Here the CDR3 DNA reads TGTGCCAGCAGCGAAAACAGGGGGCAGTACTTC. It yields the protein CASSENRGQYF.

This clonotype was detected many times. The CDR3 DNA reads as TGTGCTAGTGGACCAGGGGGCTTAGGCAATCAGCCCCAGCATTTT. It codes for CASGPGGLGNQPQHF. The J gene is TRBJ1-5, the V gene TRBV12-5; the match to TRBD1 covers 8 bases. Trimming cost V 6 bases and J 2 bases; bases outside gene matches: 6. This CDR3 has 15 amino acids. Germline V gene data show CDR1 as LGHNT and CDR2 as FRNRAP.

This clonotype was counted ten times or more. The V and J genes are TRBV29-1 and TRBJ2-7, with 7 bases aligning to TRBD2. Germline assignment: CDR1 SQVTM and CDR2 ANQGSEA. There are 14 residues in the CDR3. Losses at the gene ends were 1 base for V and 0 bases for J; bases not matched to a gene: 3. In DNA, the CDR3 is TGCAGCGTTGAAGCGGGGGAGGGCTCCTACGAGCAGTACTTC. Its translation is CSVEAGEGSYEQYF.

This clonotype was seen many times. The chain has TRBV29-1 and TRBJ2-1; perhaps TRBD2 as D (5 bases). Trimming took off 1 base at V and 15 bases at J, with 13 bases between the two ends. The CDR3 is 11 amino acids. Germline CDR1 reads SQVTM; CDR2 reads ANQGSEA. CDR3 residues: CSVEAPRGSFF. CDR3 bases: TGCAGCGTTGAAGCCCCTAGAGGGTCGTTCTTC.

This clonotype was seen many times. V gene TRBV28 combines with J gene TRBJ2-3; D not certain. The germline gives CDR1 MDHEN, CDR2 SYDVKM. V lost 7 bases to trimming and J lost 5 bases, with 10 bases between them. The CDR3 totals 12 residues. The CDR3 region is CASNNLRDTQYF. CDR3 bases: TGTGCCAGCAACAATCTCCGAGATACGCAGTATTTT.